This T cell receptor (beta chain) is drawn from a study of tumor and adjacent non-tumor tissue in lung cancer. A modified ARM-PCR protocol with three rounds of nested PCR amplified TCRbeta. TCRdb re-called the multiplex PCR reads through MiXCR, storing one row per CDR3 protein. Counted here are approximately 82,000 distinct CDR3 sequences, less than 85% occurring once; the ten biggest clones make up 40%. Note on this clonotype: The junction departs from the called germline gene at one end, perhaps through a read error.

No cell sorting was done before RNA was extracted from the tissue. The normal lung tissue was taken more than 3 cm from the tumor edge. From germline, CDR1 is LGHNA and CDR2 YNFKEQ. The length of the CDR3 is 16 residues. This clonotype was sampled from a man in his 70s with non-small cell lung cancer. The V and J genes are TRBV4-2 and TRBJ2-3; D possibly matches TRBD1 or TRBD2 (5 bases each). The sequenced material came from distant non-tumor lung tissue. The CDR3 loop is CVSSLLSIGTEDTQYF. Here the CDR3 DNA reads TGTGTCAGCAGCCTTTTGAGTATCGGGACGGAAGATACGCAGTATTTT.